These 32 T cell receptor beta chains came from one sample sequenced in a study of blood T cell repertoires in COVID-19. TCRdb keeps only in-frame clones here, not all; method: immunoSEQ multiplex PCR. The data hold 150,000 to 200,000 clones, with around four fifths observed a single time. The sequenced material came from peripheral blood. Receptors were obtained from a woman of 80 years or more with acute or convalescent COVID-19.

This chain links TRBV7-8 with TRBJ2-7; maybe TRBD2 (5 bases). Trimming pared 4 bases from V and 6 bases from J, leaving 10 bases between. The germline V gene has CDR1 SGHVS and CDR2 FQNEAQ. The CDR3 runs 12 residues. The CDR3 here is CASSSKRVEQYF. Here the CDR3 DNA reads TGTGCCAGCAGCTCCAAGAGGGTCGAGCAGTACTTC.

The chain carries TRBV4-1 and TRBJ2-1, with 9 bases identical to TRBD2. The CDR3 contains 16 residues. With 0 bases clipped from V and 7 bases from J, the junction kept 7 bases outside the gene matches. The germline CDR1 and CDR2 sequences are MGHRA and YSYEKL. The CDR3: CASSQDQGLAGNEQFF. As DNA, the CDR3 is TGCGCCAGCAGCCAAGATCAGGGACTAGCAGGGAATGAGCAGTTCTTC.

This chain connects TRBV5-1 to TRBJ1-1; 10 positions match TRBD1. Germline CDR1 and CDR2: SGHRS and YFSETQ. The CDR3 sequence is 17 residues long. J lost 6 bases, V lost 0 bases, and 11 bases had no gene match. The CDR3 reads CASSLAGTGAITAEAFF. CDR3 nucleotide sequence: TGCGCCAGCAGCTTGGCCGGGACAGGGGCGATAACGGCTGAAGCTTTCTTT.

This clone showed up just once. The chain is built from TRBV12-5 and TRBJ2-7; 9 nucleotides match TRBD1. Germline assignment: CDR1 LGHNT and CDR2 FRNRAP. With V trimmed by 6 bases and J by 5 bases, 8 bases remained unmatched. The CDR3 is 14 residues long. CDR3 DNA sequence: TGTGCTAGTGGCGCCGGGACAGGGTCGGACGAGCAGTACTTC. It specifies CASGAGTGSDEQYF.

This chain links TRBV6-5 with TRBJ1-1; 9 positions match TRBD1. CDR3 length equals 14 residues. Germline V CDR1 and CDR2: MNHEY, SVGAGI. The ends lost 11 bases at V and 8 bases at J; junction bases unmatched: 15. CDR3 in DNA: TGTGCCCGCGGGTATACAGGGGGCGTAGAGGAAGCTTTCTTT. Amino acid sequence: CARGYTGGVEEAFF.

The genes are TRBV7-7 and TRBJ2-1; tentatively, D is TRBD2 (6 bases). The V gene's germline CDR1 is SSHAT and CDR2 FNYEAQ (reference sequence). The CDR3 has 14 amino acids. Trimming took off 5 bases at V and 6 bases at J, with 14 bases between the two ends. CDR3 protein: CASSPGLMANEQFF. CDR3 sequence (DNA): TGTGCCAGCAGCCCGGGACTTATGGCCAATGAGCAGTTCTTC.

The rearrangement links TRBV5-4 to TRBJ1-5; D not resolved. Looked up from germline, CDR1 is SGHNT and CDR2 is YYREEE (reference sequence). This CDR3 is 13 amino acids long. V lost 4 bases and J 7 bases, leaving 12 bases between the germline ends. The CDR3: CASSPQPGQPQHF. The CDR3 DNA reads TGTGCCAGCAGCCCCCAACCGGGACAGCCCCAGCATTTT.

The V gene is TRBV7-9, the J gene TRBJ2-1; D is possibly TRBD2 (6 bases). V dropped 5 bases and J dropped 5 bases, with 13 bases sitting between them. This CDR3 region has 14 residues. Germline CDR1 reads SEHNR; CDR2 reads FQNEAQ (reference sequence). The CDR3 DNA reads as TGTGCCAGCAGCCCGGACTATTTCAACAATGAGCAGTTCTTC. Protein sequence: CASSPDYFNNEQFF.

The chain combines TRBV6-1 with TRBJ2-3; TRBD2 matches at 8 bases. Germline assignment: CDR1 MNHNS and CDR2 SASEGT. Trimming at V came to 2 bases and at J to 1 base, leaving 8 bases not matched to a gene. The CDR3 loop spans 17 amino acids. This CDR3 is CASSERRSSGRTDTQYF. The DNA for the CDR3 is TGTGCCAGCAGTGAAAGAAGGTCTAGCGGGCGCACAGATACGCAGTATTTT.

J is TRBJ1-5 and V is TRBV5-4, with D possibly being TRBD1 (5 bases). CDR1 is SGHNT, CDR2 YYREEE, per germline (reference sequence). The V end lost 3 bases, the J end lost 4 bases, and 14 bases lay between the germline ends. The CDR3 runs 15 residues. The CDR3 coding sequence is TGTGCCAGCAGCTGGGGGGGAATAATTAATCAGCCCCAGCATTTT. Translation gives CASSWGGIINQPQHF.

This rearrangement joins TRBV18 to TRBJ1-2, with 10 bases aligning to TRBD1. Per the germline V gene, CDR1 is KGHSH and CDR2 is LQKENI. The CDR3 covers 13 residues. V trimming: 3 bases; J trimming: 6 bases; junction bases outside the gene matches: 1. The CDR3: CASSPGQGNGYTF. CDR3 coding DNA: TGTGCCAGCTCACCGGGACAGGGGAATGGCTACACCTTC.

The genes are TRBV10-1 and TRBJ2-2, with D hard to call. V was cut by 3 bases and J by 3 bases, with 8 bases left in between. The CDR3 covers 14 residues. Germline V gene lookup returns CDR1 WNHNN and CDR2 SYGVQD (reference sequence). The CDR3 DNA follows: TGCGCCAGCAGTGATATCGAGTACACCGGGGAGCTGTTTTTT. Translating gives CASSDIEYTGELFF.

With regard to this clone: The junction and the germline gene differ at one end; a read error may be behind it. V and J are TRBV15 and TRBJ2-7; 8 bases match TRBD1. The germline V gene encodes CDR1 LNHNV and CDR2 YYDKDF (reference sequence). CDR3 length: 14 amino acids. The chain's CDR3 is CATSIDRGSFEQYF. As DNA, the CDR3 is TGTGCCACCAGCATAGACAGGGGATCCTTCGAGCAGTACTTC.

The chain uses TRBV19 and TRBJ2-2; D may be TRBD1 (5 bases). CDR1 is LNHDA and CDR2 is SQIVND in the germline V gene (reference sequence). V was trimmed by 4 bases and J by 4 bases, leaving 10 bases between them. The CDR3 consists of 14 residues. DNA for the CDR3: TGTGCCAGTAGTAGGGGCGAGATCACCGGGGAGCTGTTTTTT. As protein: CASSRGEITGELFF.

The rearrangement joins TRBV7-8 to TRBJ1-1, with D possibly TRBD1 on 6 matching bases. Germline V lookup: CDR1 SGHVS, CDR2 FQNEAQ. This CDR3 contains 14 residues. The V end lost 5 bases, the J end lost 3 bases, and 13 bases lay between the germline ends. The CDR3 DNA reads TGTGCCAGCAGCATAGGGGGGGTGGACACTGAAGCTTTCTTT. The encoded protein is CASSIGGVDTEAFF.

This clone came up a few times. The DNA for the CDR3 is TGCGCCAGCAGCCAAACCCCTTGGAGGGCCTCAGATACGCAGTATTTT. Residues: CASSQTPWRASDTQYF. The chain combines TRBV4-1 with TRBJ2-3; D possibly corresponds to TRBD2 (6 bases). Trimming shortened V by 2 bases and J by 4 bases, and 16 bases separated the two germline ends. The CDR3 consists of 16 residues. CDR1 MGHRA and CDR2 YSYEKL come from the germline V gene.

The rearrangement uses TRBV19 and TRBJ1-1, with no clear D. CDR1 and CDR2 (germline): LNHDA, SQIVND (reference sequence). The ends were cut back, 5 bases at V and 5 bases at J, with 15 bases in the middle. The CDR3 covers 14 residues. CDR3 region: CASSFGRRGTEAFF. As DNA, the CDR3 is TGTGCCAGTAGTTTTGGCAGGCGTGGGACTGAAGCTTTCTTT.

CDR3 in amino acids: CSASGTSGITDTQYF. DNA of the CDR3: TGCAGTGCTAGTGGGACTAGCGGGATCACAGATACGCAGTATTTT. This sequence joins TRBV20-1 and TRBJ2-3, with TRBD2 matching 13 bases. The CDR3 has 15 amino acids. From germline, CDR1 is DFQATT and CDR2 SNEGSKA (reference sequence). The V and J ends lost 3 bases and 2 bases, in that order; junction bases with no gene match: 2.

V gene TRBV10-3 combines with J gene TRBJ2-1, with TRBD2 matching over 10 bases. V shed 6 bases and J 7 bases; nucleotides not matched to a gene: 0. Per the germline V gene, CDR1 is ENHRY and CDR2 is SYGVKD. The CDR3 totals 12 residues. The CDR3 bases are TGTGCCATCAGGGGACTAGCGAATGAGCAGTTCTTC. Translation: CAIRGLANEQFF.

This clone was detected a few times. The chain recombines TRBV7-2 with TRBJ2-1; TRBD2 aligns across 9 bases. CDR1 SGHTA and CDR2 FQGNSA come from the germline V gene. V shed 8 bases and J 4 bases; nucleotides not matched to a gene: 9. The CDR3 is 15 residues long. CDR3 protein: CASQKTSGLYNEQFF. CDR3 sequence (DNA): TGTGCCAGCCAGAAGACTAGCGGATTATACAATGAGCAGTTCTTC. Variable domain in full (rest from reference TRBV7-2 and TRBJ2-1): GAGVSQSPSNKVTEKGKDVELRCDPISGHTALYWYRQSLGQGLEFLIYFQGNSAPDKSGLPSDRFSAERTGGSVSTLTIQRTQQEDSAVYLCASQKTSGLYNEQFFGPGTRLTVL.

This clone turned up a few times. V and J are TRBV5-1 and TRBJ1-1; 7 bases agree with TRBD1. V gave up 2 bases and J gave up 5 bases; unmatched junction bases: 18. The CDR3 covers 18 residues. The germline V gene encodes CDR1 SGHRS and CDR2 YFSETQ. Here the CDR3 reads CASSLLPPRGRLETEAFF. In DNA, the CDR3 is TGCGCCAGCAGCTTACTCCCACCGAGGGGGCGCCTGGAGACTGAAGCTTTCTTT.

J is TRBJ1-4 and V is TRBV6-6; 8 nucleotides line up with TRBD1. V shed 4 bases, J shed 7 bases, and the junction held 8 bases outside the gene matches. CDR1 MNHNY and CDR2 SVGAGI come from the germline V gene (reference sequence). The CDR3 runs 15 residues. The CDR3 sequence: CASSSPTGGPEKLFF. Written as DNA, the CDR3 is TGTGCCAGCAGTTCACCAACAGGGGGACCTGAAAAACTGTTTTTT.

This clone was seen once. V usage is TRBV6-1 and J usage is TRBJ1-1, with unresolved D. Trimming cost V 2 bases and J 11 bases, with 9 bases left between them. The CDR3 has 11 residues. CDR1 is MNHNS, CDR2 SASEGT, per germline. CDR3 protein: CASSELGPAFF. The CDR3, as DNA: TGTGCCAGCAGTGAATTGGGCCCGGCTTTCTTT.

The V and J genes are TRBV7-2 and TRBJ1-6; D perhaps matches TRBD1 (6 bases). Germline assignment: CDR1 SGHTA and CDR2 FQGNSA. V was cut by 5 bases and J by 0 bases, with 11 bases left in between. The CDR3 runs 16 residues. The CDR3 nucleotides are TGTGCCAGCAGCCCTGACAGGAGCTCCTATAATTCACCCCTCCACTTT. It codes for CASSPDRSSYNSPLHF.

The chain employs TRBV6-4 and TRBJ1-5; 8 bases are shared with TRBD1. The junction had 5 bases not matched to a gene; V was cut back by 5 bases and J by 5 bases. From germline, CDR1 is MRHNA and CDR2 SNTAGT. The CDR3 is 14 amino acids. The CDR3 DNA reads TGTGCCAGCAGTTTACAGGGGGGGTATCAGCCCCAGCATTTT. This codes for CASSLQGGYQPQHF.

The chain couples TRBV6-1 to TRBJ2-1, with 7 nucleotides matching TRBD2. Germline V lookup: CDR1 MNHNS, CDR2 SASEGT. The trim removed 2 bases at V and 6 bases at J, leaving 4 bases unmatched. CDR3 length: 14 residues. In DNA, the CDR3 is TGTGCCAGCAGTGAACTGGGAGGGGTCAATGAGCAGTTCTTC. Translating gives CASSELGGVNEQFF.

The chain is built from TRBV2 and TRBJ2-3; 8 bases agree with TRBD2. J gave up 14 bases and V 5 bases, and 6 bases lay outside the gene matches. The CDR3 runs to 11 residues. Germline CDR1 is SNHLY and CDR2 is FYNNEI. Written as DNA, the CDR3 is TGTGCCAGCAGTTTGCAGCGGGAGTGGTATTTT. This codes for CASSLQREWYF.

The V call is TRBV7-2, the J call TRBJ2-1; TRBD2 matches 11 bases. In germline, CDR1 is SGHTA, CDR2 FQGNSA. V shed 2 bases and J 12 bases; nucleotides not matched to a gene: 3. CDR3 length equals 13 residues. In nucleotides, the CDR3 is TGTGCCAGCAGCTTATCTCTAGCGGGAGGGCAGTTCTTC. Residues: CASSLSLAGGQFF.

The chain employs TRBV2 and TRBJ2-7; D not resolved. V dropped 6 bases and J dropped 3 bases, with 12 bases sitting between them. Germline assignment: CDR1 SNHLY and CDR2 FYNNEI. CDR3 length: 13 residues. The CDR3 DNA reads TGTGCCAGCAGCTCCGAAACAAACTACGAGCAGTACTTC. Amino acid sequence: CASSSETNYEQYF.

This chain links TRBV7-9 with TRBJ2-1, with 10 bases that match TRBD2. Germline CDR1 is SEHNR and CDR2 is FQNEAQ (reference sequence). The CDR3 is 15 residues long. The ends lost 2 bases at V and 9 bases at J; junction bases unmatched: 7. The CDR3 sequence is CASSLLAGDGSEQFF. DNA for the CDR3: TGTGCCAGCAGCTTACTAGCGGGAGATGGGAGTGAGCAGTTCTTC.

This clone was observed once. V gene TRBV7-8 combines with J gene TRBJ2-1, with D perhaps TRBD2 (5 bases). The CDR3 consists of 13 residues. Germline V gene data show CDR1 as SGHVS and CDR2 as FQNEAQ. Trimming left V 5 bases short and J 12 bases short, with 17 bases between. The CDR3 DNA is TGTGCCAGCAGCGTGCCGGGAACCCTCCGGCAGTTCTTC. This sequence encodes CASSVPGTLRQFF.

The J gene is TRBJ2-7, the V gene TRBV6-5, with no clear D. CDR1 is MNHEY, CDR2 SVGAGI, per germline. The CDR3 is 14 residues long. V lost 6 bases and J lost 4, with 16 bases in between. The CDR3 coding sequence is TGTGCCAGCAGGCTACACGGTCCCGGGTACGAGCAGTACTTC. Encoded protein: CASRLHGPGYEQYF.